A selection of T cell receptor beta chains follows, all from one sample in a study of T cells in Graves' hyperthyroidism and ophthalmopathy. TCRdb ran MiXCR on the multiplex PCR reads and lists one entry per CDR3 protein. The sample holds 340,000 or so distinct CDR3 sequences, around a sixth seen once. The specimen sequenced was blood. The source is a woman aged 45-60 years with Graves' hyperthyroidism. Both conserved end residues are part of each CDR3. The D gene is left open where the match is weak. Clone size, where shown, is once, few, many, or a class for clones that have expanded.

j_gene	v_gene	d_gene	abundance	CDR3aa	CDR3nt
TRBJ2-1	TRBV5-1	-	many	CASSGGINEQFF	TGCGCCAGCAGTGGAGGGATCAATGAGCAGTTCTTC
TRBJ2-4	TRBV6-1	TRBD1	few	CASTRQGAALAKNIQYF	TGTGCCAGCACACGACAGGGGGCTGCTTTAGCCAAAAACATTCAGTACTTC
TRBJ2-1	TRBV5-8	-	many	CASSLAVPVTSSYNEQFF	TGTGCCAGCAGCTTGGCCGTGCCAGTGACGAGCTCCTACAATGAGCAGTTCTTC
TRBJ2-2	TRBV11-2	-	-	CASSEGGPGELFF	TGTGCCAGCAGCGAGGGCGGCCCCGGGGAGCTGTTTTTT
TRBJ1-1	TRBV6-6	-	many	CASSYLPRQLWLRLNTEAFF	TGTGCCAGCAGTTACCTTCCCCGACAGCTCTGGTTACGACTGAACACTGAAGCTTTCTTT
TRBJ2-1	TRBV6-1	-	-	CASSILAASYNEQFF	TGTGCCAGCAGCATCCTAGCAGCGTCCTACAATGAGCAGTTCTTC
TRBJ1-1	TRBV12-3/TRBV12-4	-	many	CASSFRSDTEAFF	TGTGCCAGCAGTTTTCGCAGCGACACTGAAGCTTTCTTT
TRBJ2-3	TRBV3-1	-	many	CASSPRQTDTQYF	TGTGCCAGCAGCCCCCGACAGACAGATACGCAGTATTTT
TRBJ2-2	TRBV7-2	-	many	CASSLDRAVGGELFF	TGTGCCAGCAGCTTAGATCGGGCCGTCGGCGGGGAGCTGTTTTTT
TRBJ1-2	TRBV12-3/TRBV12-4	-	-	CASSSGTLYDYTF	TGTGCCAGCAGTTCTGGGACACTGTATGACTACACCTTC
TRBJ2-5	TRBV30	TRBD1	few	CAWRGQGRETQYF	TGTGCCTGGAGGGGACAGGGGAGAGAGACCCAGTACTTC
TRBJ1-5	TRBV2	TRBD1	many	CASRQGQAENQPQHF	TGTGCCAGCAGACAGGGACAGGCGGAGAATCAGCCCCAGCATTTT
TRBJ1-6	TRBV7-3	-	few	CASSLSHNSPLHF	TGTGCCAGCAGCCTAAGCCATAATTCACCCCTCCACTTT
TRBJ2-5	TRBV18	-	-	CASSPQSSSETQYF	TGTGCCAGCTCACCACAGAGTTCCTCAGAGACCCAGTACTTC
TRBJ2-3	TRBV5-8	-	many	CASSLAHNADTQYF	TGTGCCAGCAGCTTGGCCCACAACGCAGATACGCAGTATTTT
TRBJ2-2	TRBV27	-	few	CASRISGGTTGELFF	TGTGCCAGCAGGATTAGCGGAGGGACCACCGGGGAGCTGTTTTTT
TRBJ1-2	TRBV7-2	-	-	CASSSLNPYGYTF	TGTGCCAGCAGCTCTCTAAACCCCTATGGCTACACCTTC
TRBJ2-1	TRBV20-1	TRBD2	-	CSARDERGGPEQFF	TGCAGTGCTAGAGATGAGCGGGGAGGGCCTGAGCAGTTCTTC
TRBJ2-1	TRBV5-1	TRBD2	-	CASSFPRGGSIGEQFF	TGCGCCAGCAGCTTTCCGCGGGGGGGCTCAATTGGTGAGCAGTTCTTC
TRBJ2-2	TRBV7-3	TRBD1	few	CASSLGTGWITGELFF	TGTGCCAGCAGCTTAGGGACAGGGTGGATCACCGGGGAGCTGTTTTTT
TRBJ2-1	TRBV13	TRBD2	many	CASSEGLAGVGNEQFF	TGTGCCAGCAGCGAGGGACTAGCGGGAGTAGGGAATGAGCAGTTCTTC
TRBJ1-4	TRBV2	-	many	CASAAGMLSNEKLFF	TGTGCCAGCGCGGCAGGGATGTTATCTAATGAAAAACTGTTTTTT
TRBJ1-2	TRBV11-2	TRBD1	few	CASSFQTGGAEGYTF	TGTGCCAGCAGCTTCCAAACAGGGGGCGCGGAGGGCTACACCTTC
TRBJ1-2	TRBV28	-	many	CASSLGAAGSHGYTF	TGTGCCAGCAGTTTAGGGGCCGCGGGTTCGCATGGCTACACCTTC
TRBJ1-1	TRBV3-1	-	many	CASSQTPPNTEAFF	TGTGCCAGCAGCCAAACTCCACCCAACACTGAAGCTTTCTTT
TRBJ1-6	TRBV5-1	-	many	CASSLDGNSPLHF	TGCGCCAGCAGCTTGGACGGCAATTCACCCCTCCACTTT
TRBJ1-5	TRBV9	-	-	CASSVGAGNQPQHF	TGTGCCAGCAGCGTAGGGGCGGGCAATCAGCCCCAGCATTTT
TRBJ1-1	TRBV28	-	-	CASSLFPREAFF	TGTGCCAGCAGTTTATTCCCCAGGGAAGCTTTCTTT
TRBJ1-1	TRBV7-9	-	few	CASSPRGESPEAFF	TGTGCCAGCAGCCCACGTGGCGAAAGCCCTGAAGCTTTCTTT
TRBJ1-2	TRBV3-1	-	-	CASSQDLEGTYGYTF	TGTGCCAGCAGCCAAGACTTGGAAGGGACCTATGGCTACACCTTC
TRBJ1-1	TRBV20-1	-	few	CSARDNRGRVLGTEAFF	TGCAGTGCTAGAGATAATAGGGGGAGGGTCTTGGGCACTGAAGCTTTCTTT
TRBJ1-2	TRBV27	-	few	CASSVTGFGYGYTF	TGTGCCAGCAGTGTAACAGGGTTCGGATATGGCTACACCTTC
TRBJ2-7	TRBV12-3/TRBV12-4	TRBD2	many	CASSPGRYEQYF	TGTGCCAGCAGTCCCGGGAGGTACGAGCAGTACTTC
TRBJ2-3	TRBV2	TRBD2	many	CASSEREGRTDTQYF	TGTGCCAGCAGTGAGCGGGAGGGCCGGACAGATACGCAGTATTTT
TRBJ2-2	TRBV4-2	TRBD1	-	CASSQGDRAGELFF	TGTGCCAGCAGCCAAGGGGACAGGGCCGGGGAGCTGTTTTTT
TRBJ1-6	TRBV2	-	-	CASSEQRNGVLHF	TGTGCCAGCAGTGAACAGCGGAACGGGGTCCTCCACTTT
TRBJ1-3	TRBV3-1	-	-	CASSQDDSSGNTIYF	TGTGCCAGCAGCCAAGATGACAGCTCTGGAAACACCATATATTTT
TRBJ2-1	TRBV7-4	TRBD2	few	CASSFPGRAAVNEQFF	TGTGCCAGCAGCTTTCCCGGGAGGGCTGCTGTTAATGAGCAGTTCTTC
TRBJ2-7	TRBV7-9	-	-	CASSFASIYEQYF	TGTGCCAGCAGTTTCGCTAGCATCTACGAGCAGTACTTC
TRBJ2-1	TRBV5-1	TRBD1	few	CASSLEQGALGNEQFF	TGCGCCAGCAGCTTGGAACAGGGGGCGCTGGGAAATGAGCAGTTCTTC
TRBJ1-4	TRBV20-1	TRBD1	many	CSATIGQGAREKLFF	TGCAGTGCCACCATCGGACAGGGGGCAAGGGAAAAACTGTTTTTT
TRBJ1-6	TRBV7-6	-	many	CASSNVGGSPLHF	TGTGCCAGCAGTAACGTAGGGGGATCACCCCTCCACTTT
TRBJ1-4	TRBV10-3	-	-	CATGTVEEKLFF	TGTGCCACTGGGACTGTGGAAGAAAAACTGTTTTTT
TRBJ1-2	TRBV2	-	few	CASATGGVVGYTF	TGTGCCAGCGCGACGGGAGGGGTGGTTGGCTACACCTTC
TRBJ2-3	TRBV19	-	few	CASSMMRGQLDTQYF	TGTGCCAGTAGTATGATGAGGGGTCAATTGGATACGCAGTATTTT
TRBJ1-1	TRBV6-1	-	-	CASSEEPPPFDPEAFF	TGTGCCAGCAGTGAAGAACCCCCCCCCTTCGATCCTGAAGCTTTCTTT
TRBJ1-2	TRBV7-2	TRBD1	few	CASSPGQGAFGYTF	TGTGCCAGTAGCCCGGGACAGGGAGCCTTTGGCTACACCTTC
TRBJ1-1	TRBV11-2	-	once	CASSSDHTEAFF	TGTGCCAGCAGCTCCGACCACACTGAAGCTTTCTTT
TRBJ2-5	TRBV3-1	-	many	CASSQETETQYF	TGTGCCAGCAGCCAAGAAACGGAGACCCAGTACTTC
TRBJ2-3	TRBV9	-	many	CASSVWGAGSTDTQYF	TGTGCCAGCAGCGTGTGGGGGGCAGGGAGCACAGATACGCAGTATTTT
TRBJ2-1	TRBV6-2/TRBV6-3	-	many	CASSYGGLSEQFF	TGTGCCAGCAGTTACGGGGGGCTCAGTGAGCAGTTCTTC
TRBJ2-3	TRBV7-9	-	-	CASSSLLGGTDTQYF	TGTGCCAGCAGCTCCCTCTTAGGGGGCACAGATACGCAGTATTTT
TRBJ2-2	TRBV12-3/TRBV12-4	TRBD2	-	CASGLAGGANTGELFF	TGTGCCAGCGGTTTAGCGGGGGGCGCGAACACCGGGGAGCTGTTTTTT
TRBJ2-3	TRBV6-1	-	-	CASSWASRGITDTQYF	TGTGCCAGCAGTTGGGCATCTAGGGGGATCACAGATACGCAGTATTTT
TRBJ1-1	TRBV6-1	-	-	CASSAQRTTNTEAFF	TGTGCCAGCAGTGCCCAGAGGACAACGAACACTGAAGCTTTCTTT
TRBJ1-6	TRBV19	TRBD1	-	CASSSGQGVSPLHF	TGTGCCAGTAGTTCCGGACAGGGCGTTTCACCCCTCCACTTT
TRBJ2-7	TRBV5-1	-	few	CASSPWTVNYEQYF	TGCGCCAGCAGCCCCTGGACAGTTAATTACGAGCAGTACTTC